A selection of T cell receptor beta chains follows, all from one sample in a study of cytomegalovirus exposure and HLA in healthy donors. The data were produced by immunoSEQ multiplex PCR, yet TCRdb's version contains in-frame clones alone and is incomplete. The sample contains about 200,000 clones, roughly 77% of which appear only once. The sequencing input was PBMCs. These receptors were taken from a woman between 45 and 60 years old in good health and CMV-seronegative. Both conserved end residues are part of each CDR3. D genes are given only for firm matches. Clone size is shown for a subset of rows, as once, few, many or a class of expanded clone.

cdr3_length: 13; v_call: TRBV19; j_call: TRBJ2-1; d_call: .; clone_size: .; cdr3_aa: CASSIDGVGEQFF; cdr3_nt: TGTGCCAGTAGTATCGACGGCGTCGGGGAGCAGTTCTTC
cdr3_length: 14; v_call: TRBV7-2; j_call: TRBJ1-1; d_call: .; clone_size: few; cdr3_aa: CASSLELMNTEAFF; cdr3_nt: TGTGCCAGCAGCTTAGAACTCATGAACACTGAAGCTTTCTTT
cdr3_length: 14; v_call: TRBV18; j_call: TRBJ2-7; d_call: .; clone_size: .; cdr3_aa: CASSPRAGRSEQYF; cdr3_nt: TGTGCCAGCTCACCACGGGCAGGGAGGTCCGAGCAGTACTTC
cdr3_length: 14; v_call: TRBV7-9; j_call: TRBJ1-6; d_call: TRBD1; clone_size: .; cdr3_aa: CASSPDRAGSPLHF; cdr3_nt: TGTGCCAGCAGCCCCGACAGGGCAGGCTCACCCCTCCACTTT
cdr3_length: 17; v_call: TRBV4-1; j_call: TRBJ2-7; d_call: TRBD1; clone_size: .; cdr3_aa: CASSQDRQGAVSYEQYF; cdr3_nt: TGCGCCAGCAGCCAAGATCGACAGGGGGCCGTTTCCTACGAGCAGTACTTC
cdr3_length: 16; v_call: TRBV9; j_call: TRBJ2-3; d_call: TRBD2; clone_size: .; cdr3_aa: CASSSGVAGATDTQYF; cdr3_nt: TGTGCCAGCAGCTCCGGGGTAGCGGGAGCAACAGATACGCAGTATTTT
cdr3_length: 12; v_call: TRBV6-1; j_call: TRBJ2-1; d_call: TRBD2; clone_size: .; cdr3_aa: CASRLAGGEQFF; cdr3_nt: TGTGCCAGCAGACTAGCGGGTGGGGAGCAGTTCTTC
cdr3_length: 13; v_call: TRBV29-1; j_call: TRBJ2-5; d_call: .; clone_size: .; cdr3_aa: CSVQAQGQETQYF; cdr3_nt: TGCAGCGTACAAGCCCAGGGGCAAGAGACCCAGTACTTC
cdr3_length: 14; v_call: TRBV28; j_call: TRBJ1-4; d_call: TRBD1; clone_size: .; cdr3_aa: CASRGQDPPEKLFF; cdr3_nt: TGTGCCAGCAGGGGACAGGATCCCCCTGAAAAACTGTTTTTT
cdr3_length: 15; v_call: TRBV7-9; j_call: TRBJ1-1; d_call: TRBD1; clone_size: .; cdr3_aa: CASSLGDRGNTEAFF; cdr3_nt: TGTGCCAGCAGCTTAGGAGACAGGGGGAACACTGAAGCTTTCTTT
cdr3_length: 15; v_call: TRBV6-5; j_call: TRBJ2-2; d_call: .; clone_size: .; cdr3_aa: CASSYLGQPRGELFF; cdr3_nt: TGTGCCAGCAGTTACTTGGGACAACCTCGCGGGGAGCTGTTTTTT
cdr3_length: 13; v_call: TRBV5-6; j_call: TRBJ2-1; d_call: TRBD2; clone_size: .; cdr3_aa: CASSLIGRGEQFF; cdr3_nt: TGTGCCAGCAGCTTAATAGGGAGGGGTGAGCAGTTCTTC
cdr3_length: 14; v_call: TRBV2; j_call: TRBJ1-6; d_call: .; clone_size: few; cdr3_aa: CASTRRRDNSPLHF; cdr3_nt: TGTGCCAGCACCCGACGACGGGATAATTCACCCCTCCACTTT
cdr3_length: 13; v_call: TRBV5-1; j_call: TRBJ1-1; d_call: TRBD1; clone_size: .; cdr3_aa: CASEAPGGTEAFF; cdr3_nt: TGCGCCAGCGAGGCCCCAGGGGGCACTGAAGCTTTCTTT
cdr3_length: 16; v_call: TRBV12-5; j_call: TRBJ1-1; d_call: TRBD1; clone_size: few; cdr3_aa: CASGFPAGTVNTEAFF; cdr3_nt: TGTGCTAGTGGTTTTCCCGCAGGGACAGTGAACACTGAAGCTTTCTTT
cdr3_length: 15; v_call: TRBV15; j_call: TRBJ2-7; d_call: .; clone_size: .; cdr3_aa: CATSRDRGGAYEQYF; cdr3_nt: TGTGCCACCAGCAGAGATCGGGGTGGGGCCTACGAGCAGTACTTC
cdr3_length: 14; v_call: TRBV19; j_call: TRBJ1-2; d_call: TRBD1; clone_size: .; cdr3_aa: CASRGFGQVYGYTF; cdr3_nt: TGTGCCAGCCGGGGGTTCGGACAGGTCTATGGCTACACCTTC
cdr3_length: 14; v_call: TRBV7-3; j_call: TRBJ1-1; d_call: .; clone_size: .; cdr3_aa: CASSSNPGGTEAFF; cdr3_nt: TGTGCCAGCAGCTCCAACCCGGGCGGGACTGAAGCTTTCTTT
cdr3_length: 14; v_call: TRBV7-2; j_call: TRBJ2-3; d_call: .; clone_size: .; cdr3_aa: CASSLMSGTDTQYF; cdr3_nt: TGTGCCAGCAGCTTAATGTCAGGCACAGATACGCAGTATTTT
cdr3_length: 14; v_call: TRBV9; j_call: TRBJ2-7; d_call: TRBD2; clone_size: .; cdr3_aa: CASSVSGTSGPRDF; cdr3_nt: TGTGCCAGCAGCGTCTCCGGGACTAGCGGCCCCCGGGACTTC
cdr3_length: 16; v_call: TRBV7-3; j_call: TRBJ2-1; d_call: .; clone_size: .; cdr3_aa: CASSLRRGLSYNEQFF; cdr3_nt: TGTGCCAGCAGCTTAAGGAGGGGACTCTCCTACAATGAGCAGTTCTTC
cdr3_length: 13; v_call: TRBV5-1; j_call: TRBJ2-7; d_call: .; clone_size: once; cdr3_aa: CASTGTGVYEQYF; cdr3_nt: TGCGCCAGTACCGGGACGGGGGTCTACGAGCAGTACTTC
cdr3_length: 14; v_call: TRBV5-1; j_call: TRBJ2-7; d_call: TRBD1; clone_size: .; cdr3_aa: CASSLGQGAYEQYF; cdr3_nt: TGCGCCAGCAGCTTGGGACAGGGGGCCTACGAGCAGTACTTC